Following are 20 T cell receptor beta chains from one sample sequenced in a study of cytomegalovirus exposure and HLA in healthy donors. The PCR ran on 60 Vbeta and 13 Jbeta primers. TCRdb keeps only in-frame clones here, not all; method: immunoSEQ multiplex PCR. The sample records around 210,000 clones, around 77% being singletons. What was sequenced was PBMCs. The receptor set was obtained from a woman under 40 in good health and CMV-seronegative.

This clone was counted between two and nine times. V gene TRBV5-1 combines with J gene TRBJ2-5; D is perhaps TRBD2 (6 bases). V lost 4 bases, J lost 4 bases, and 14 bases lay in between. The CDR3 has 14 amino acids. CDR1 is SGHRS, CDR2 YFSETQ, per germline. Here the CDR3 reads CASSDGTLSETQYF. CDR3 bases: TGCGCCAGCAGCGACGGGACTTTGTCAGAGACCCAGTACTTC. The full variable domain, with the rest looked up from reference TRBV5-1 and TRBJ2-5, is KAGVTQTPRYLIKTRGQQVTLSCSPISGHRSVSWYQQTPGQGLQFLFEYFSETQRNKGNFPGRFSGRQFSNSRSEMNVSTLELGDSALYLCASSDGTLSETQYFGPGTRLLVL.

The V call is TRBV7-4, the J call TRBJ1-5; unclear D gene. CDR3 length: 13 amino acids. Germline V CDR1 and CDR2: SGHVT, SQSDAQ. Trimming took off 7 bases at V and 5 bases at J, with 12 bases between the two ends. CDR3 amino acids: CASTLDSHQPQHF. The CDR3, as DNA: TGTGCCAGCACCCTGGACTCCCATCAGCCCCAGCATTTT.

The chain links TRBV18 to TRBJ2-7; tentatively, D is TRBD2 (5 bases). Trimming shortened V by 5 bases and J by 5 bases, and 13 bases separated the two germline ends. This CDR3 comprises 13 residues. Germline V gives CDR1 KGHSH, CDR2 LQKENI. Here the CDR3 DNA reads TGTGCCAGCTCAGGGTTAACGGGGAACGAGCAGTACTTC. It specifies CASSGLTGNEQYF. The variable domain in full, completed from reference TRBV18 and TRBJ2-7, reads NAGVMQNPRHLVRRRGQEARLRCSPMKGHSHVYWYRQLPEEGLKFMVYLQKENIIDESGMPKERFSAEFPKEGPSILRIQQVVRGDSAAYFCASSGLTGNEQYFGPGTRLTVT.

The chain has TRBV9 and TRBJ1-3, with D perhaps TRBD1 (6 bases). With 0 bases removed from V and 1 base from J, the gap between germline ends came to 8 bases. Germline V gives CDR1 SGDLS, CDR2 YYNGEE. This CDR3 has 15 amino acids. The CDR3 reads CASSVEGGSGNTIYF. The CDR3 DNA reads TGTGCCAGCAGCGTAGAAGGGGGTTCTGGAAACACCATATATTTT.

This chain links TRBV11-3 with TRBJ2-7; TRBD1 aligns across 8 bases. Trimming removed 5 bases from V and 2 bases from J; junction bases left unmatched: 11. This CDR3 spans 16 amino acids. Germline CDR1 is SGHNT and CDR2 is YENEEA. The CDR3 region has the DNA TGTGCCAGCAGCCCCAGCAGGGGGCGCGGAACCTACGAGCAGTACTTC. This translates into CASSPSRGRGTYEQYF.

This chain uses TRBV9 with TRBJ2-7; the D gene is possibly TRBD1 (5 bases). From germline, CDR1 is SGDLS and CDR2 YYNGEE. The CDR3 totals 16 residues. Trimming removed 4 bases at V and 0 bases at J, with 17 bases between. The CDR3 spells CASSPRRQTNSYEQYF. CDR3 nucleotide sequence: TGTGCCAGCAGCCCTCGCCGACAGACGAACTCCTACGAGCAGTACTTC.

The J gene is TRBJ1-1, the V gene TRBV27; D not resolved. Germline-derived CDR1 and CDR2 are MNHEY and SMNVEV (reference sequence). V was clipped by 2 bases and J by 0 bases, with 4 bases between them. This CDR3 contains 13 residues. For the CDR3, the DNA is TGTGCCAGCAGTTTACAGATGAACACTGAAGCTTTCTTT. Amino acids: CASSLQMNTEAFF.

This CDR3 is CAISLYRGVLGYTF. Written as DNA, the CDR3 is TGTGCCATCAGCCTTTATAGGGGTGTATTGGGCTACACCTTC. The chain links TRBV10-3 to TRBJ1-2; a possible D gene is TRBD1 (5 bases). CDR3 length: 14 residues. Per the germline V gene, CDR1 is ENHRY and CDR2 is SYGVKD. V shed 6 bases and J shed 8 bases, with 19 bases lying between them.

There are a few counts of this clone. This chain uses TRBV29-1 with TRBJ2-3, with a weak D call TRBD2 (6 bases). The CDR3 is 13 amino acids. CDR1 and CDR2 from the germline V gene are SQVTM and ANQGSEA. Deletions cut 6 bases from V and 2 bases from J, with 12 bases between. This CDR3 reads CSVAGQLTDTQYF. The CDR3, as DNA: TGCAGCGTAGCGGGCCAACTCACAGATACGCAGTATTTT.

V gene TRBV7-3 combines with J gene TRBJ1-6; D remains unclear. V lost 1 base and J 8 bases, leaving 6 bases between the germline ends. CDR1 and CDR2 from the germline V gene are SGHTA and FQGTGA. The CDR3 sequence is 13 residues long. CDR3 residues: CASSLMGDSPLHF. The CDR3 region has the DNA TGTGCCAGCAGCTTAATGGGAGATTCACCCCTCCACTTT.

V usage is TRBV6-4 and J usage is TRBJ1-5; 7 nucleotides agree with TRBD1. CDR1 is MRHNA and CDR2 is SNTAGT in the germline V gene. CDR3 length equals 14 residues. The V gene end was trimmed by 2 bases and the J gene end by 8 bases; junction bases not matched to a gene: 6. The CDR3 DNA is TGTGCCAGCAGTGACGAAGGGGGCACGGAGCCCCAGCATTTT. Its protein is CASSDEGGTEPQHF.

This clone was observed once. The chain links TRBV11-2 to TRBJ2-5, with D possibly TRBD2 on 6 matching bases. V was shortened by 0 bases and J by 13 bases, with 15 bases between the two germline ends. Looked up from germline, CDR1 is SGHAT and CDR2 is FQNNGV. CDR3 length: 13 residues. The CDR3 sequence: CASSLDLGLSRYF. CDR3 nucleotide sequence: TGTGCCAGCAGCTTAGATCTGGGACTCAGCAGGTACTTC.

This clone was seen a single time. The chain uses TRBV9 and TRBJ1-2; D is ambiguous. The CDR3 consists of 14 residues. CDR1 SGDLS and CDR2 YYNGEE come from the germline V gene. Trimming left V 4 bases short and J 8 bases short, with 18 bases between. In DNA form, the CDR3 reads TGTGCCAGCAGCAAAGAGAACCTACGAGAAGGCTACACCTTC. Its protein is CASSKENLREGYTF.

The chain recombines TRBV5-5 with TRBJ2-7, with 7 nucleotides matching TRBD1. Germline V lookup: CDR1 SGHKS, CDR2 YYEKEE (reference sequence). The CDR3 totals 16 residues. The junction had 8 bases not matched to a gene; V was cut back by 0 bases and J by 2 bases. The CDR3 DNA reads TGTGCCAGCAGCTTGGTTCCTGTCAGGGGGACCTACGAGCAGTACTTC. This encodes CASSLVPVRGTYEQYF.

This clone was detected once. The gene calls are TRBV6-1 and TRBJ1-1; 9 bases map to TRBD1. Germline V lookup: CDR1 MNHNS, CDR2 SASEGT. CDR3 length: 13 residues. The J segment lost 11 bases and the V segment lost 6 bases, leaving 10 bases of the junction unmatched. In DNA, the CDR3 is TGTGCCAGCAGCAGGACAGGGGCCAGGGGGGCTTTCTTT. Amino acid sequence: CASSRTGARGAFF.

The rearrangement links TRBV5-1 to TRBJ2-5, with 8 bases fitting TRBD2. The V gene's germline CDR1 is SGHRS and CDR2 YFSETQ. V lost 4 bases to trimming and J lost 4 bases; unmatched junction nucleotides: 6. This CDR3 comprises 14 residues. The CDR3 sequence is CASSTGGLGETQYF. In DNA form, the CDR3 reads TGCGCCAGCAGCACGGGGGGGCTAGGAGAGACCCAGTACTTC.

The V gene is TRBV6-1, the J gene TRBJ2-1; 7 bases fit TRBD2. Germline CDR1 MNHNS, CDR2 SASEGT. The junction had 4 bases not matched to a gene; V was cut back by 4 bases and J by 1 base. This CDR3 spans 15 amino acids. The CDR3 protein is CASSVASGSYNEQFF. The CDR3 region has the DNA TGTGCCAGCAGTGTGGCTAGCGGATCCTACAATGAGCAGTTCTTC.

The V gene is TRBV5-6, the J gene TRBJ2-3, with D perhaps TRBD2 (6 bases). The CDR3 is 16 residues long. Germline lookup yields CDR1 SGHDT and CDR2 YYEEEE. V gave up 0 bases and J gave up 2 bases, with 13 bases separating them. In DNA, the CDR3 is TGTGCCAGCAGCTTGGTAGCGGACCTTTACACAGATACGCAGTATTTT. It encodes CASSLVADLYTDTQYF.

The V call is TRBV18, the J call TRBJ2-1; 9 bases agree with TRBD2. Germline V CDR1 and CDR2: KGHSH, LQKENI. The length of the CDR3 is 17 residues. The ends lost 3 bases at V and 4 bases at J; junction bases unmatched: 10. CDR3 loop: CASSPGGAGGGYNEQFF. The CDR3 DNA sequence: TGTGCCAGCTCACCCGGTGGAGCGGGAGGTGGGTACAATGAGCAGTTCTTC.

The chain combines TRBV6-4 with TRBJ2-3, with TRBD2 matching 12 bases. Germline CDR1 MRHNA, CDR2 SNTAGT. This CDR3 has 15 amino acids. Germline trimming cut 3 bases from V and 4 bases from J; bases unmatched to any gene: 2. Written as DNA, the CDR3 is TGTGCCAGCAGTGAAGGACTAGCGGGACCAGATACGCAGTATTTT. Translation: CASSEGLAGPDTQYF.